These T cell receptor beta chains were read from a single sample in a study of tumor-infiltrating lymphocytes in localized non-small cell lung cancer. Data came from immunoSEQ multiplex PCR; TCRdb stores just in-frame clones and leaves some out. The sample has some 15,000 clones; approximately 80% are singletons. Sequencing used lung tumor tissue. All receptors come from a human donor with non-small cell lung cancer. The CDR3 runs from the conserved cysteine through the conserved F or W. D genes are given only for firm matches. Some rows have no size entry. The others give once, few or many, or a class for an expanded clone.

>NA|few|TRBJ2-3|TRBV2
TGTGCCAGCGGCCGGGGAACCACAGATACGCAGTATTTT
CASGRGTTDTQYF
>NA|NA|TRBJ2-5|TRBV9
TGTGCCAGCAGCGTCAACCCGGGACTGCAAGAGACCCAGTACTTC
CASSVNPGLQETQYF
>NA|NA|TRBJ1-3|TRBV6-5
TGTGCCAGCAATGGGGTCGAAAACACCATATATTTT
CASNGVENTIYF
>NA|NA|TRBJ1-5|TRBV2
TGTGCCAGCAGTGCGACAGTGGGGCCTCAGCCCCAGCATTTT
CASSATVGPQPQHF
>NA|few|TRBJ2-5|TRBV2
TGTGCAGGGACCGCCACAGAGACCCAGTACTTC
CAGTATETQYF
>TRBD1|NA|TRBJ2-7|TRBV30
TGTGCCTGGAGTGGGAGACAGGGGGCAGCTTACGAGCAGTACTTC
CAWSGRQGAAYEQYF
>NA|NA|TRBJ1-4|TRBV7-9
TGTGCCAGCGGCGACGACGTAGGGGGGGTAAAACTGTTTTTT
CASGDDVGGVKLFF
>NA|NA|TRBJ1-6|TRBV30
TGTGCCTGGAATGTGAAACCACCCCCTTCACCCCTCCACTTT
CAWNVKPPPSPLHF
>NA|NA|TRBJ2-3|TRBV2
TGTGCCAGCAGTGAAGTTGCGGACGCAGCGTGGTATTTT
CASSEVADAAWYF
>TRBD1|NA|TRBJ1-1|TRBV7-7
TGTGCCAGCAGCTTAGACAGGGGCACTGAAGCTTTCTTT
CASSLDRGTEAFF
>TRBD2|NA|TRBJ2-1|TRBV7-8
TGTGCCAGCAGTAGGACTAGCGGGAGCAATGAGCAGTTCTTC
CASSRTSGSNEQFF
>TRBD2|once|TRBJ2-7|TRBV30
TGTGCCTGGGTTCCGGGACTAGCGGGACTCGAGCAGTACTTC
CAWVPGLAGLEQYF
>NA|NA|TRBJ1-5|TRBV28
TGTGCCAGCAGGCAAGGTGGAAATCAGCCCCAGCATTTT
CASRQGGNQPQHF
>TRBD1|NA|TRBJ1-2|TRBV5-1
TGCGCCAGCAGCTTGGGACAGGGGGAAGGCTACACCTTC
CASSLGQGEGYTF
>TRBD1|NA|TRBJ2-7|TRBV7-2
TGTGCCAGCAGCTTAGTAAGAGGGACAGGGGGGTACGAGCAGTACTTC
CASSLVRGTGGYEQYF
>NA|NA|TRBJ2-7|TRBV7-9
TGTGCCAGCAGCCCCTACTCGGCGGGCTCCTACGAGCAGTACTTC
CASSPYSAGSYEQYF
>NA|NA|TRBJ1-1|TRBV2
TGTGCCAGCAGTGAACTTGAGAACACTGAAGCTTTCTTT
CASSELENTEAFF
>NA|NA|TRBJ1-1|TRBV2
TGTGCCAGCAGTGAAGGGGGCGCGGTCGTAGCTTTCTTT
CASSEGGAVVAFF
>TRBD1|NA|TRBJ1-1|TRBV9
TGTGCCAGCAGCGCGACAGGGTCTCTGAACACTGAAGCTTTCTTT
CASSATGSLNTEAFF
>NA|NA|TRBJ1-6|TRBV19
TGTGCCAGTAGTACCCGTTGGAGGGAAGGTTCACCCCTCCACTTT
CASSTRWREGSPLHF
>TRBD2|NA|TRBJ2-7|TRBV14
TGTGCCAGCAGCCCCGGACTAGCGGGAGTAGGCGAGCAGTACTTC
CASSPGLAGVGEQYF
>TRBD2|NA|TRBJ2-3|TRBV7-6
TGTGCCAGCAGCCCCGCGGGGGAAGCCACAGATACGCAGTATTTT
CASSPAGEATDTQYF
>NA|NA|TRBJ2-3|TRBV27
TGTGCCAGCAGTTCGAAGACAGATACGCAGTATTTT
CASSSKTDTQYF
>NA|NA|TRBJ2-6|TRBV16
TGTGCCAGCAGCCAATCGGGCTCTGGGGCCAACGTCCTGACTTTC
CASSQSGSGANVLTF
>TRBD1|NA|TRBJ2-5|TRBV6-1
TGTGCCAGCAGCCGGGACAGGGGGGAGACCCAGTACTTC
CASSRDRGETQYF
>TRBD2|NA|TRBJ2-5|TRBV27
TGTGCCAGCAGTCGATTTAGCGGGGGGGATAAGGAGACCCAGTACTTC
CASSRFSGGDKETQYF
>NA|NA|TRBJ1-1|TRBV5-6
TGTGCCAGCAGCTTTGCAGCAGCCATGAACACTGAAGCTTTCTTT
CASSFAAAMNTEAFF
>TRBD2|NA|TRBJ2-3|TRBV30
TGTGCCTGGAGTGCGGGCGGGAGGGCCTCGAAAACAGATACGCAGTATTTT
CAWSAGGRASKTDTQYF
>NA|NA|TRBJ1-2|TRBV18
TGTGCCAGCTCACCTCAACCGGGACTCCCTGGCTACACCTTC
CASSPQPGLPGYTF
>TRBD2|once|TRBJ2-3|TRBV2
TGTGCCAGCAGTGGGACTAGCGGTAATACGCAGTATTTT
CASSGTSGNTQYF
>NA|NA|TRBJ2-1|TRBV5-8
TGTGCCAGCAGCTTCACACCGAATGAGCAGTTCTTC
CASSFTPNEQFF
>NA|NA|TRBJ1-5|TRBV7-2
TGTGCCAGCAGCATCGGACAGTTGGGGAATCAGCCCCAGCATTTT
CASSIGQLGNQPQHF
>NA|NA|TRBJ2-1|TRBV7-7
TGTGCTAGCAGCTCAGCTCCAGGGAATGAGCAGTTCTTC
CASSSAPGNEQFF
>NA|NA|TRBJ1-5|TRBV18
TGTGCCAGCTCACTCCCGAATCAGCCCCAGCATTTT
CASSLPNQPQHF
>TRBD2|NA|TRBJ2-5|TRBV7-3
TGTGCCAGCAGCTCTGGACTAGCGGGAGAAGAGACCCAGTACTTC
CASSSGLAGEETQYF
>NA|medium-sized|TRBJ1-4|TRBV9
TGTGCCAGCAGCGTAGGCTGGGGACTCAATGAAAAACTGTTTTTT
CASSVGWGLNEKLFF
>NA|NA|TRBJ2-6|TRBV6-5
TGTGCCAGCAGGATAGGCTCTGGGGCCAACGTCCTGACTTTC
CASRIGSGANVLTF
>TRBD2|NA|TRBJ2-2|TRBV7-2
TGTGCCAGCAGCTTAGTTGCGGGAGTACCCACCGGGGAGCTGTTTTTT
CASSLVAGVPTGELFF
>TRBD1|once|TRBJ1-2|TRBV6-1
TGTGCCAGCAGTCTGACAGGGGTGGGCTATGGCTACACCTTC
CASSLTGVGYGYTF
>TRBD2|NA|TRBJ2-1|TRBV4-1
TGCGCCAGCAGCCCGGGTAGCGGGGGGGTGGCCCAGCAAATCTACAATGAGCAGTTCTTC
CASSPGSGGVAQQIYNEQFF
>NA|NA|TRBJ2-3|TRBV5-1
TGCGCCAGCAGCAAGGGACAAAGCACAGATACGCAGTATTTT
CASSKGQSTDTQYF
>NA|NA|TRBJ2-3|TRBV6-4
TGTGCTACCGACCAAAGGAGCACAGATACGCAGTATTTT
CATDQRSTDTQYF
>NA|NA|TRBJ1-4|TRBV7-9
TGTGCCAGCAGCTTAGTGTCGACGGACGGGTCGGGAAAACTGTTTTTT
CASSLVSTDGSGKLFF
>TRBD2|NA|TRBJ2-3|TRBV6-1
TGTGCCAGCAGTGCCGCGACTAGCGGGAGGGGAGATACGCAGTATTTT
CASSAATSGRGDTQYF
>TRBD2|NA|TRBJ2-7|TRBV7-8
TGTGCCAGCAGCCCGTACAGGGTAGCGGGAGGCTACGAGCAGTACTTC
CASSPYRVAGGYEQYF
>NA|NA|TRBJ2-1|TRBV6-5
TGTGCCAGCGGCAGGATGGGTGAGCAGTTCTTC
CASGRMGEQFF
>TRBD2|NA|TRBJ2-7|TRBV29-1
TGCAGCGCCGCCTCGCCAGCGGGGGGTTCCTACGAGCAGTACTTC
CSAASPAGGSYEQYF
>NA|NA|TRBJ2-3|TRBV10-1
TGCGCCAGCAGCGGGACGACGGATACGCAGTATTTT
CASSGTTDTQYF
>NA|NA|TRBJ1-2|TRBV5-4
TGTGCCAGCAGCTCCGACTTCGGGGGAACTAACTATGGCTACACCTTC
CASSSDFGGTNYGYTF
>TRBD2|NA|TRBJ2-1|TRBV10-2
TGCGCCAGCACCCTAGCGGGAGGGATGGATGAGCAGTTCTTC
CASTLAGGMDEQFF
>TRBD2|NA|TRBJ2-1|TRBV7-3
TGTGCCAGCAGCCTAGCGGGATCATCCTACAATGAGCAGTTCTTC
CASSLAGSSYNEQFF
>NA|NA|TRBJ2-2|TRBV2
TGTGCCAGCAGTGGTAAAGCCGGGGAGCTGTTTTTT
CASSGKAGELFF
>NA|NA|TRBJ1-6|TRBV7-6
TGTGCCAGCAGCCCCGCAACATATTCACCCCTCCACTTT
CASSPATYSPLHF
>TRBD1|medium-sized|TRBJ1-2|TRBV4-2
TGTGCCAGCAGCCAAGAAGGACAGGGCTACCACTATGGCTACACCTTC
CASSQEGQGYHYGYTF
>NA|NA|TRBJ1-2|TRBV30
TGTGCCTGGAGTGAGGGGCGGAACTATGGCTACACCTTC
CAWSEGRNYGYTF
>NA|NA|TRBJ1-1|TRBV30
TGTGCCTGGACCGAGATTGGGAGGAGGGTTAGGAACACTGAAGCTTTCTTT
CAWTEIGRRVRNTEAFF
>NA|NA|TRBJ1-5|TRBV7-2
TGTGCCAGCAGCTTAGACAGCAATCGAGATCAGCCCCAGCATTTT
CASSLDSNRDQPQHF
>TRBD1|once|TRBJ1-2|TRBV6-5
TGTGCCAGCAGTTACTCTTTACAGGGGGTCTATGGCTACACCTTC
CASSYSLQGVYGYTF
>NA|NA|TRBJ2-7|TRBV20-1
TGCAGTGCTAGGATTGCCTACGAGCAGTACTTC
CSARIAYEQYF
>TRBD1|NA|TRBJ2-2|TRBV18
TGTGCCAGCTCACGAACACAGGGGGCAGGAACCGGGGAGCTGTTTTTT
CASSRTQGAGTGELFF